What follows describes a single T cell receptor (beta chain). The CDR3 totals 18 residues. The V segment lost 4 bases and the J segment 3 bases; nucleotides outside the gene matches: 14. Germline V gene lookup returns CDR1 LGHNA and CDR2 YSLEER. The data stem from a study of shared clonotypes between healthy human individuals. The naive CD8 population came from CD45RO-negative cells selected for CCR7, without terminally differentiated effector memory CD45RA+ cells. Generated by immunoSEQ multiplex PCR, the TCRdb table keeps only in-frame clones and is missing some. The repertoire consists of roughly 2.1 million clones, with about 93% occurring once and the leading ten covering under 2%.

This TCR derives from a man aged 18 to 29 in good health. Some clones in this sample may be carry-over from other donors' samples. The V call is TRBV4-3, the J call TRBJ2-1; 8 positions agree with TRBD2. Material: naive CD8+ T cells from PBMCs. Here the CDR3 DNA reads TGCGCCAGCAGCCCAGCGGTAACTAGCGGACGACTCTACAATGAGCAGTTCTTC. Protein product: CASSPAVTSGRLYNEQFF.